A single T cell receptor (beta chain) is shown here with its context. Its matching antigen is unknown. The data derive from a study of human thymus T cells. General study results and limits: It looked as if thymic and blood repertoires used V and J genes in a biased way.

Sequencing used immunoSEQ multiplex PCR; TCRdb keeps in-frame clones, though not all of them. The data show 40,000 to 55,000 clones, 94% seen once. The people who donated were healthy Finnish babies having corrective surgery for congenital heart defects. Blood DNA came from all available leukocytes, not a fixed cell number. V was cut by 5 bases and J by 0 bases, with 21 bases left in between. Germline lookup yields CDR1 SGHRS and CDR2 YFSETQ. There are 17 residues in the CDR3. The chain has TRBV5-1 and TRBJ2-7, with D possibly being TRBD1 (6 bases). Sequenced sample: blood. The sequence derives from a boy younger than two with a congenital heart defect but otherwise immunologically healthy. DNA for the CDR3: TGCGCCAGCAGGTTAACCGGGACAAAACTACTCTCCTACGAGCAGTACTTC. Protein: CASRLTGTKLLSYEQYF.